The 10 T cell receptor beta chains below come from one sample, sequenced in a study of healthy donors' naive CD4 and CD8 T cells. TCR libraries were built from about 520 ng of total RNA by linear amplification. TCRdb reanalysed the reads using MiXCR and keeps one entry per CDR3 protein. The sample holds approximately 180,000 distinct CDR3 sequences, about 70% seen once. Sequenced sample: naive CD4+ and CD8+ T cells sorted from blood, pooled from several donors. These receptor sequences come from a pool of human donors in good health; the sample pools cells from several healthy donors.

The V and J genes are TRBV29-1 and TRBJ2-5; 9 bases line up with TRBD1. Trimming at V came to 7 bases and at J to 4 bases, leaving 7 bases not matched to a gene. Germline V gives CDR1 SQVTM, CDR2 ANQGSEA. The CDR3 length is 13 residues. The chain's CDR3 is CSAPGQGGETQYF. As DNA, the CDR3 is TGCAGCGCTCCGGGACAGGGAGGAGAGACCCAGTACTTC.

Only one count was recorded for this clonotype. This chain connects TRBV20-1 to TRBJ1-2; D gene unclear. V lost 3 bases to trimming and J lost 6 bases, with 8 bases between them. This CDR3 is 11 amino acids long. Looked up from germline, CDR1 is DFQATT and CDR2 is SNEGSKA (reference sequence). The DNA of the CDR3 is TGCAGTGCTAGCTCGAGTAATGGCTACACCTTC. It encodes CSASSSNGYTF.

The chain links TRBV2 to TRBJ2-7, with TRBD1 identical over 7 bases. The CDR3 sequence is 12 residues long. Germline V gene data show CDR1 as SNHLY and CDR2 as FYNNEI. Trimming removed 8 bases from V and 2 bases from J; junction bases left unmatched: 3. The CDR3 is CASSGQTYEQYF. The CDR3 nucleotides are TGTGCCAGCTCGGGACAGACCTACGAGCAGTACTTC.

The gene calls are TRBV19 and TRBJ1-2; TRBD1 might be the D (5 bases). With 3 bases removed from V and 2 bases from J, the gap between germline ends came to 13 bases. The CDR3 covers 15 residues. The germline gives CDR1 LNHDA, CDR2 SQIVND (reference sequence). The CDR3 region is CASSIGRRQNYGYTF. The DNA of the CDR3 is TGTGCCAGTAGTATTGGGAGGCGACAGAACTATGGCTACACCTTC.

The chain has TRBV10-3 and TRBJ1-1; D not certain. This CDR3 spans 13 amino acids. The ends were cut back, 0 bases at V and 7 bases at J, with 9 bases in the middle. CDR1 is ENHRY and CDR2 is SYGVKD in the germline V gene. The DNA of the CDR3 is TGTGCCATCAGTGAGTCGACTTCGGTTGAAGCTTTCTTT. Its protein is CAISESTSVEAFF.

The genes are TRBV18 and TRBJ2-2; 7 bases map to TRBD1. Germline assignment: CDR1 KGHSH and CDR2 LQKENI. CDR3 length: 15 residues. J was trimmed by 4 bases and V by 2 bases; bases with no gene match: 4. CDR3 sequence: CASSPATGSTGELFF. The CDR3, as DNA: TGTGCCAGCTCACCAGCGACAGGGTCCACCGGGGAGCTGTTTTTT.

The chain couples TRBV19 to TRBJ2-1; D is perhaps TRBD2 (6 bases). V gave up 3 bases and J gave up 7 bases, with 13 bases separating them. CDR1 and CDR2 from the germline V gene are LNHDA and SQIVND (reference sequence). The length of the CDR3 is 14 residues. The CDR3 region is CASSIPGETNEQFF. The CDR3 region has the DNA TGTGCCAGTAGTATTCCGGGAGAGACAAATGAGCAGTTCTTC.

This sequence joins TRBV5-4 and TRBJ2-7; TRBD2 might be the D (6 bases). V lost 5 bases to trimming and J lost 0 bases, with 12 bases between them. This CDR3 contains 14 residues. Germline CDR1 SGHNT, CDR2 YYREEE (reference sequence). CDR3 sequence reads: CASSLAAFSYEQYF. DNA for the CDR3: TGTGCCAGCAGTTTAGCGGCCTTCTCCTACGAGCAGTACTTC.

The V call is TRBV27, the J call TRBJ1-1; no clear D gene. CDR3 length equals 14 residues. V was shortened by 5 bases and J by 1 base, with 11 bases between the two germline ends. Germline assignment: CDR1 MNHEY and CDR2 SMNVEV (reference sequence). Here the CDR3 DNA reads TGTGCCAGCAGTCGGAGGAGTGCGAACACTGAAGCTTTCTTT. Its protein is CASSRRSANTEAFF.

The CDR3 region is CASTWTSGSGEQFF. The CDR3 DNA follows: TGTGCCAGCACCTGGACTAGCGGGAGTGGTGAGCAGTTCTTC. J is TRBJ2-1 and V is TRBV6-5; 13 bases line up with TRBD2. V shed 7 bases and J 9 bases; nucleotides not matched to a gene: 6. The CDR3 has 14 amino acids. Germline CDR1 reads MNHEY; CDR2 reads SVGAGI.